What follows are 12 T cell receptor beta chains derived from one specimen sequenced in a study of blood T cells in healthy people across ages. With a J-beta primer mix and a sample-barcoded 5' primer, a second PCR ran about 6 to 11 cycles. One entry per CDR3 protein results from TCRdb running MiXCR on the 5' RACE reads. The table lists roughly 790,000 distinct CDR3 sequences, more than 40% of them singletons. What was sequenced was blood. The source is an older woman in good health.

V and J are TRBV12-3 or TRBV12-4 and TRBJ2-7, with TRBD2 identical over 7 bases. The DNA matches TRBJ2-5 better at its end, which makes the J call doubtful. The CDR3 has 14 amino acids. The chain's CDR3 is CASSDGGTRETQYF. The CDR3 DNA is TGTGCCAGCAGTGACGGGGGGACCCGTGAGACCCAGTACTTC.

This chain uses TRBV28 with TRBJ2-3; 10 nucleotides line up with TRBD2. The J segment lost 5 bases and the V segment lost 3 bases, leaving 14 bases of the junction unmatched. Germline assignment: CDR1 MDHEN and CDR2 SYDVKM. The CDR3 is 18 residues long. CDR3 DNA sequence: TGTGCCAGCAGTTTCAACCTGGGCGCAGGACTAGCGGAAGATACGCAGTATTTT. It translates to CASSFNLGAGLAEDTQYF.

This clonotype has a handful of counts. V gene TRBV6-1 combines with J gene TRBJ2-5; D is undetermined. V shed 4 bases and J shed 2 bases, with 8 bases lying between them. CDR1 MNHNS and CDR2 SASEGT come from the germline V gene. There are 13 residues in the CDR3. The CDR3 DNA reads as TGTGCCAGCAGTGGATGGACGCAAGAGACCCAGTACTTC. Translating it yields CASSGWTQETQYF.

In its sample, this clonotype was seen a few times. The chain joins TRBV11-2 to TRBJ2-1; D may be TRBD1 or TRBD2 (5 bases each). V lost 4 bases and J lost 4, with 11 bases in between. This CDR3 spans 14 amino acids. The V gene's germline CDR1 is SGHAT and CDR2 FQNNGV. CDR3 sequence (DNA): TGTGCCAGCAGCTACCGGGACCCGTACAATGAGCAGTTCTTC. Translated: CASSYRDPYNEQFF. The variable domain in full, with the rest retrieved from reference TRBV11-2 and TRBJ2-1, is EAGVAQSPRYKIIEKRQSVAFWCNPISGHATLYWYQQILGQGPKLLIQFQNNGVVDDSQLPKDRFSAERLKGVDSTLKIQPAKLEDSAVYLCASSYRDPYNEQFFGPGTRLTVL.

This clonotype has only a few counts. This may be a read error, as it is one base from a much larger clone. The CDR3, as DNA: TGCAGTGCTAGAGATCCGGGGCTAGCGGGAGGGCCTATGGAGACCCAGTTCTTC. As protein: CSARDPGLAGGPMETQFF. The rearrangement joins TRBV20-1 to TRBJ2-5; the match to TRBD2 covers 12 bases. The J call is uncertain, as TRBJ2-1 better fits the DNA end. CDR3 length equals 18 residues. Germline CDR1 reads DFQATT; CDR2 reads SNEGSKA (reference sequence).

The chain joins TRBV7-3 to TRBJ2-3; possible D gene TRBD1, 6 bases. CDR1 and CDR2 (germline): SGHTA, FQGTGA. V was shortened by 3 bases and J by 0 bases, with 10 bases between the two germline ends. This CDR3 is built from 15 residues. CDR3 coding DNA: TGTGCCAGCAGCTTGGGGGCCTCTAGCACAGATACGCAGTATTTT. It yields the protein CASSLGASSTDTQYF.

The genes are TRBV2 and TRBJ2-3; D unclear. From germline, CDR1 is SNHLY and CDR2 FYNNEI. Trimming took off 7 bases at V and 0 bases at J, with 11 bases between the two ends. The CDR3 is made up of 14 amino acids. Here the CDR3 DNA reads TGTGCCAGCAAGGTAACCACTAGCACAGATACGCAGTATTTT. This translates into CASKVTTSTDTQYF.

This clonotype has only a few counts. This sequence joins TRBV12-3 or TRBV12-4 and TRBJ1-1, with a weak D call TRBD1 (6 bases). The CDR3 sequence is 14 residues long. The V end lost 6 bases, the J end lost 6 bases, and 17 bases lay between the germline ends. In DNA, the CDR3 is TGTGCCAGCAGGATACACAGGGATTGGGCTGAAGCTTTCTTT. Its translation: CASRIHRDWAEAFF.

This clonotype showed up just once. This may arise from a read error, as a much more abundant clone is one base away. The CDR3 sequence: CAGSSAVATGELFF. In DNA form, the CDR3 reads TGTGCTGGCAGCTCAGCAGTGGCCACCGGGGAGCTGTTTTTT. V usage is TRBV7-7 and J usage is TRBJ2-2; no clear D gene. The CDR3 sequence is 14 residues long. Per the germline V gene, CDR1 is SSHAT and CDR2 is FNYEAQ (reference sequence).

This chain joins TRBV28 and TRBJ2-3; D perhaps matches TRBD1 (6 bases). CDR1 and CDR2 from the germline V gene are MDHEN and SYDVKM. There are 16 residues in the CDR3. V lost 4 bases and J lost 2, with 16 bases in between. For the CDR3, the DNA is TGTGCCAGCAGTTCCCGGACAGACCTTAACACAGATACGCAGTATTTT. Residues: CASSSRTDLNTDTQYF.

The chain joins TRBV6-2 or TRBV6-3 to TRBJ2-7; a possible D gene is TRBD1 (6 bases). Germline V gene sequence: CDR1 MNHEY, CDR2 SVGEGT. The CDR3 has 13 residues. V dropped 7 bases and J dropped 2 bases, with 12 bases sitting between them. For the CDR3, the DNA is TGTGCCAGCAATGGCAGGGGAACCTACGAGCAGTACTTC. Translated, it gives CASNGRGTYEQYF.

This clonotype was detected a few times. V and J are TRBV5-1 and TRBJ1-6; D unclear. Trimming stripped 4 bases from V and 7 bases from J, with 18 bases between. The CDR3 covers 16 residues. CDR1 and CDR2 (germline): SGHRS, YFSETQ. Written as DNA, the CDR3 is TGCGCCAGCAGCCATGAACCCAGTTTTCGAAATTCACCCCTCCACTTT. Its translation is CASSHEPSFRNSPLHF.